Listed below are T cell receptor beta chains from one sample, sequenced in a study of identical twins. One entry per CDR3 protein results from TCRdb running MiXCR on the 5' RACE reads. The table has around 1.7 million distinct CDR3 sequences, 32% seen once. Material for sequencing was cord blood. These receptors were obtained from a newborn girl in good health. Both conserved end residues are part of each CDR3. Each record gives: V gene, J gene, CDR3 protein.

>TRBV10-3|TRBJ1-2
CAIGGRRNYGYTF
>TRBV5-1|TRBJ1-1
CASRAGVGVNTEAFF
>TRBV6-6|TRBJ2-1
CASSYPLAGGQYNEQFF
>TRBV5-1|TRBJ1-5
CASSLEGPNQPQHF
>TRBV4-1|TRBJ2-3
CASSQEAGGRTQYF
>TRBV28|TRBJ1-2
CASSPAQGSYGYTF
>TRBV5-1|TRBJ1-2
CASSARPGQKPYGYTF
>TRBV15|TRBJ2-5
CATSPTKTRQETQYF
>TRBV7-2|TRBJ2-7
CASSARPGDPYEQYF
>TRBV5-5|TRBJ1-4
CASSGVTNEKLFF
>TRBV20-1|TRBJ1-2
CSARWGQGYGYTF